What follows are 5 T cell receptor beta chains derived from one specimen sequenced in a study of neoadjuvant anti-PD-1 for oral cavity cancer. The method was immunoSEQ multiplex PCR; TCRdb's version includes in-frame clones alone and lacks a portion of them. The table has 15,000 or so clones, about 68% seen once. Sequencing was performed on PBMCs, taken before nivolumab (anti-PD-1) treatment. The source is a person aged 35-79 years with oral cavity squamous cell carcinoma.

This chain connects TRBV7-9 to TRBJ1-5; 7 positions match TRBD1. CDR1 SEHNR and CDR2 FQNEAQ come from the germline V gene (reference sequence). The J segment lost 7 bases and the V segment lost 2 bases, leaving 11 bases of the junction unmatched. This CDR3 region has 16 residues. The CDR3 protein is CASSLSGGRGNQPQHF. For the CDR3, the DNA is TGTGCCAGCAGCTTAAGTGGGGGCAGGGGGAACCAGCCCCAGCATTTT.

The chain couples TRBV5-6 to TRBJ2-1; TRBD2 aligns across 13 bases. The CDR3 runs to 15 residues. Germline CDR1 is SGHDT and CDR2 is YYEEEE. The trim removed 4 bases at V and 6 bases at J, leaving 4 bases unmatched. CDR3 region: CASSMGLAGSNEQFF. Written as DNA, the CDR3 is TGTGCCAGCAGCATGGGACTAGCGGGGAGCAATGAGCAGTTCTTC.

The CDR3 sequence: CASSWGQGFYEQYF. CDR3 DNA sequence: TGTGCCAGCAGCTGGGGACAGGGGTTTTACGAGCAGTACTTC. The genes are TRBV5-5 and TRBJ2-7; 10 nucleotides match TRBD1. The CDR3 loop spans 14 amino acids. V lost 3 bases and J lost 4; bases outside the gene matches: 4. The germline V gene encodes CDR1 SGHKS and CDR2 YYEKEE (reference sequence).

The table lists this clone with a count of one. This chain joins TRBV30 and TRBJ2-3; D is perhaps TRBD2 (5 bases). The CDR3 spans 14 residues. Germline lookup yields CDR1 GTSNPN and CDR2 SVGIG (reference sequence). The V gene lost 0 bases and the J gene lost 6 bases, with 13 bases spanning the gap. The CDR3 DNA reads TGTGCCTGGAGTGTAGGTGGGCCGGGGGATACGCAGTATTTT. Its protein is CAWSVGGPGDTQYF.

The V gene is TRBV6-1, the J gene TRBJ2-5; D might be TRBD1 or TRBD2, each matching 6 bases. CDR1 and CDR2 from the germline V gene are MNHNS and SASEGT. The CDR3 consists of 14 residues. The V gene lost 5 bases and the J gene lost 2 bases, with 12 bases spanning the gap. CDR3 loop: CASSSRGTQETQYF. The CDR3 nucleotides read TGTGCCAGCAGTTCCCGCGGGACACAAGAGACCCAGTACTTC.